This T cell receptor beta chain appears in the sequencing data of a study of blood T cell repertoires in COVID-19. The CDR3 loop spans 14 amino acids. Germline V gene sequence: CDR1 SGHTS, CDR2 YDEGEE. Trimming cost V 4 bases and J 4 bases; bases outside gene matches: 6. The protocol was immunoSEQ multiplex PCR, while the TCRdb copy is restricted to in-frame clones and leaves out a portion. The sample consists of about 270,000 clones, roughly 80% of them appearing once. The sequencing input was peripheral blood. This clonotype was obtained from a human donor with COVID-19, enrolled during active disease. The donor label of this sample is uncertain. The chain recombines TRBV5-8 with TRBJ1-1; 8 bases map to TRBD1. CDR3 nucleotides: TGTGCCAGCAGCCTAACAGGGGGGTTCACTGAAGCTTTCTTT. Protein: CASSLTGGFTEAFF.